Following are 15 T cell receptor beta chains from one sample sequenced in a study of T cells in Graves' hyperthyroidism and ophthalmopathy. RNA transcripts gave rise to amplified TCR beta CDR3 regions. A set of HTBI primers served as the primers for a first-round RT-PCR of the TCR CDR3. TCRdb used MiXCR to reprocess the multiplex PCR reads, holding one entry per CDR3 protein. In the table there are fewer than 750,000 distinct CDR3 sequences, more than 45% of which are singletons. What was sequenced was peripheral blood or thyroid tissue (not recorded which). All receptors derive from a woman between 18 and 30 years old with Graves' hyperthyroidism.

This rearrangement joins TRBV7-2 to TRBJ2-5; D is ambiguous. V was shortened by 5 bases and J by 1 base, with 11 bases between the two germline ends. Germline-derived CDR1 and CDR2 are SGHTA and FQGNSA. This CDR3 contains 14 residues. The CDR3 DNA is TGTGCCAGCAGCGGAGAGCGAGTCCAAGAGACCCAGTACTTC. Translating gives CASSGERVQETQYF.

This clonotype was observed at least ten times. This rearrangement joins TRBV5-1 to TRBJ2-2; 7 bases line up with TRBD1. Unmatched junction bases numbered 6, after V lost 4 bases and J lost 6 bases. This CDR3 comprises 14 residues. The germline V gene encodes CDR1 SGHRS and CDR2 YFSETQ. CDR3 coding DNA: TGCGCCAGCAGCAAGACAGGGACGCCCGGGGAGCTGTTTTTT. Translated, it gives CASSKTGTPGELFF.

This clonotype was detected ten times or more. The chain is built from TRBV12-3 or TRBV12-4 and TRBJ2-5, with D possibly being TRBD2 (5 bases). With 1 base removed from V and 4 bases from J, the gap between germline ends came to 10 bases. The CDR3 length is 14 residues. CDR3 in amino acids: CASSLGLAVETQYF. The CDR3 bases are TGTGCCAGCAGTTTAGGGCTAGCTGTAGAGACCCAGTACTTC.

The J gene is TRBJ2-7, the V gene TRBV6-1; 10 positions agree with TRBD1. The CDR3 is 14 residues long. Losses at the gene ends were 9 bases for V and 6 bases for J; bases not matched to a gene: 11. Germline V lookup: CDR1 MNHNS, CDR2 SASEGT. The chain's CDR3 is CASGTGERLLEQYF. CDR3 coding DNA: TGTGCCAGTGGGACAGGGGAGAGGCTGCTCGAGCAGTACTTC.

At least ten counts were recorded for this clonotype. This chain links TRBV20-1 with TRBJ1-2; 8 bases are a match to TRBD1. J gave up 8 bases and V 3 bases, and 11 bases lay outside the gene matches. Germline values: CDR1 DFQATT, CDR2 SNEGSKA (reference sequence). The CDR3 sequence is 14 residues long. CDR3 bases: TGCAGTGCTAGCCTTACTGACAGGGGAAGGGGCTACACCTTC. Its protein is CSASLTDRGRGYTF.

V gene TRBV3-1 combines with J gene TRBJ1-1; the match to TRBD1 covers 12 bases. Looked up from germline, CDR1 is LGHDT and CDR2 is YNNKEL (reference sequence). The length of the CDR3 is 18 residues. V lost 0 bases to trimming and J lost 4 bases; unmatched junction nucleotides: 9. For the CDR3, the DNA is TGTGCCAGCAGCCAAGATGTGGGGACAGGGGGCGCGGTCACTGAAGCTTTCTTT. It specifies CASSQDVGTGGAVTEAFF.

This clonotype was seen many times. The V call is TRBV20-1, the J call TRBJ1-1; 9 bases agree with TRBD1. This CDR3 has 13 residues. Per the germline V gene, CDR1 is DFQATT and CDR2 is SNEGSKA (reference sequence). CDR3 nucleotides: TGCAGAACAGGGGGCGCGTCGGACACTGAAGCTTTCTTT. This gives the protein CRTGGASDTEAFF.

The sample holds a few counts of this clonotype. One end of the junction fails to match germline, which may point to a read error. The chain combines TRBV27 with TRBJ2-7; weak D call: TRBD1 (6 bases). The CDR3 sequence is 14 residues long. The germline gives CDR1 MNHEY, CDR2 SMNVEV (reference sequence). In DNA form, the CDR3 reads TGTGTCAGCAGCTCAGGGGCGACATCCTACGAGCAGTACTTC. Its translation is CVSSSGATSYEQYF.

V and J are TRBV29-1 and TRBJ2-7; tentative D call: TRBD2 (5 bases). Per germline, CDR1 SQVTM and CDR2 ANQGSEA. V lost 7 bases and J lost 3, with 10 bases in between. This CDR3 has 11 residues. In DNA, the CDR3 is TGCAGCGGGAGGTCCAACTACGAGCAGTACTTC. Amino acids: CSGRSNYEQYF.

V usage is TRBV2 and J usage is TRBJ1-5, with D perhaps TRBD1 (6 bases). CDR1 is SNHLY, CDR2 FYNNEI, per germline. V lost 10 bases to trimming and J lost 4 bases, with 17 bases between them. This CDR3 has 14 residues. The chain's CDR3 is CATALGTPNQPQHF. In DNA, the CDR3 is TGTGCCACCGCCTTGGGGACACCTAATCAGCCCCAGCATTTT.

This clonotype was observed a single time. The rearrangement joins TRBV9 to TRBJ2-7; D may correspond to TRBD1 or TRBD2 (6 bases each). The CDR3 sequence is 14 residues long. V lost 3 bases, J lost 2 bases, and 12 bases lay in between. Looked up from germline, CDR1 is SGDLS and CDR2 is YYNGEE. This CDR3 reads CASSDGGLTYEQYF. CDR3 DNA: TGTGCCAGCAGCGACGGGGGCCTGACCTACGAGCAGTACTTC. Full variable domain (missing parts from reference TRBV9 and TRBJ2-7): DSGVTQTPKHLITATGQRVTLRCSPRSGDLSVYWYQQSLDQGLQFLIQYYNGEERAKGNILERFSAQQFPDLHSELNLSSLELGDSALYFCASSDGGLTYEQYFGPGTRLTVT.

The genes are TRBV29-1 and TRBJ2-2; possible D gene TRBD1, 5 bases. In germline, CDR1 is SQVTM, CDR2 ANQGSEA. Between the trimmed V and J ends, which lost 4 bases and 3 bases, there was a span of 6 bases. CDR3 size: 12 residues. The CDR3 here is CSVGRDTGELFF. In DNA form, the CDR3 reads TGCAGCGTTGGCAGGGACACCGGGGAGCTGTTTTTT.

This clonotype was observed at least ten times. V gene TRBV19 combines with J gene TRBJ1-2; D might be TRBD1 (5 bases). This CDR3 has 15 residues. Per germline, CDR1 LNHDA and CDR2 SQIVND (reference sequence). V was cut by 2 bases and J by 5 bases, with 15 bases left in between. The CDR3 nucleotides are TGTGCCAGTAGTATACCTCTAGGGGCCTTATATGGCTACACCTTC. This sequence encodes CASSIPLGALYGYTF.

Comments on this clonotype: A much bigger clone sits one base away, suggesting this may be a read error. The chain joins TRBV28 to TRBJ1-2; D unresolved. CDR1 is MDHEN and CDR2 is SYDVKM in the germline V gene. The length of the CDR3 is 12 residues. CDR3 sequence (DNA): TGTGCCAGCAGCGCAGGACGGAGAGTGGGGTCCTTC. Translation gives CASSAGRRVGSF.

This clonotype was seen at least ten times. V usage is TRBV6-2 or TRBV6-3 and J usage is TRBJ2-5; no clear D gene. The length of the CDR3 is 12 residues. Germline CDR1 MNHEY, CDR2 SVGEGT. The germline V and J ends were trimmed by 7 bases and 4 bases, with 10 bases remaining between them. The CDR3 sequence is CASKEGGETQYF. The CDR3 DNA is TGTGCCAGCAAGGAAGGCGGAGAGACCCAGTACTTC.